The rows below give T cell receptor beta chains drawn from one sample of a study of T cell repertoires in cytomegalovirus infection. These receptors' targets are unknown. TCRdb re-called the reads through MiXCR, storing one row per CDR3 protein. The top ten clones hold 13% of a sample with approximately 990,000 distinct CDR3 sequences, about 33% of them seen once. The sequencing used cultured CD8+ T cells from PBMCs, collected from culture after CMV antigen stimulation. These receptors were collected from a human donor in good health (CMV status not recorded). Some clones in this sample may be carry-over from other donors' samples. Both conserved end residues are trimmed from each CDR3. Rows give clone size only sometimes, using once, few, many, or a class for an expanded clone.

TRBV7-6	.	TRBJ1-1	ASSYLQGAPTEAF
TRBV5-6	.	TRBJ2-7	ASSNRYLSGATYEQY
TRBV6-1	.	TRBJ2-1	ASGPAGWGFYNEQF
TRBV11-1	.	TRBJ2-1	ASSLEAGGRDGQF
TRBV6-1	few	TRBJ1-6	ASSPGKGVNSPLH
TRBV20-1	.	TRBJ1-5	SATRGPNNQPQH
TRBV12-5	few	TRBJ1-5	ASGFGTGQPQH
TRBV28	.	TRBJ2-1	ASSLGLAGVPGNEQF
TRBV12-3/TRBV12-4	few	TRBJ1-6	ASSSTGASGSPLH
TRBV14	.	TRBJ1-1	ASSPWDRGLTEAF
TRBV12-3/TRBV12-4	.	TRBJ1-3	ASSQGHLENTIY
TRBV27	.	TRBJ1-4	ASRSFMGGEKLF
TRBV6-2/TRBV6-3	once	TRBJ2-6	ASSLLWELGANVLT
TRBV6-5	.	TRBJ1-1	ASSTTGWNTEAF
TRBV27	.	TRBJ1-6	ASATWRDNSPLH
TRBV5-6	few	TRBJ1-2	ASSGTGTGYGYT
TRBV11-3	few	TRBJ1-2	ASSLDGQGYT
TRBV4-3	.	TRBJ1-1	ASSQIPDSNTEAF
TRBV6-6	few	TRBJ1-1	ASSDPGQGLGNTEAF
TRBV9	.	TRBJ2-3	ASSEKDTSTDTQY
TRBV6-5	few	TRBJ2-1	ASSYPYGGGNNEQF
TRBV19	many	TRBJ1-2	ASSTGFSYT
TRBV10-3	once	TRBJ2-1	AISESLGVNEQF
TRBV7-8	.	TRBJ1-1	ASSARVGTEAF
TRBV6-5	few	TRBJ2-1	ATGDQGGHEQF
TRBV12-3/TRBV12-4	.	TRBJ2-5	ASWGTGGSETQY
TRBV7-9	.	TRBJ1-4	ASSPMLTGSNEKLF
TRBV14	.	TRBJ2-1	ASRRGFNEQF
TRBV10-3	few	TRBJ2-5	AISVGTEETQY
TRBV14	once	TRBJ1-1	ASSQSYGGVNTEAF
TRBV19	few	TRBJ1-1	ASSIARGQDEAF
TRBV10-3	.	TRBJ2-5	ATWDTQETQY
TRBV27	few	TRBJ2-7	ASSPIAGGTYEQY
TRBV4-1	few	TRBJ1-1	ASSQDWRNTEAF
TRBV5-1	.	TRBJ2-7	ASSWDMGYPEQY
TRBV5-1	.	TRBJ1-1	ASALTWRTEAF
TRBV6-1	.	TRBJ2-7	ASSELDSGGYYEQY
TRBV12-5	few	TRBJ1-5	ASAWTGEDNQPQH
TRBV7-4	few	TRBJ1-2	ASSLVAPNYGYT
TRBV19	.	TRBJ1-1	ASTRDRPLRDTEAF
TRBV6-2/TRBV6-3	few	TRBJ2-1	ASGWGASYNEQF
TRBV7-8	.	TRBJ2-1	ASSLRGYQF
TRBV27	.	TRBJ1-5	ASGRASYSNQPQH
TRBV15	few	TRBJ2-5	ATNLRGSTAETQY
TRBV6-2/TRBV6-3	few	TRBJ1-5	ASSRKQGSQPQH
TRBV27	many	TRBJ1-6	ASTLDSTANSPLH
TRBV5-4	.	TRBJ2-1	ASSTRGNGYNEQF
TRBV10-3	few	TRBJ1-2	AISETRQANYGYT
TRBV6-1	few	TRBJ2-5	ASSEDGIAGETQY
TRBV6-6	few	TRBJ1-2	ATLPEGGPRTNYGYT
TRBV6-2/TRBV6-3	.	TRBJ2-5	ASSPVVAGIAEEETQY
TRBV7-9	few	TRBJ1-2	ASSSAGLVYGYT
TRBV6-6	.	TRBJ1-1	ASSYSPQEPNTEAF
TRBV20-1	few	TRBJ2-1	SAPALAGGQNEQF
TRBV20-1	.	TRBJ2-1	SAPGGTSGGLYEQF
TRBV4-2	.	TRBJ2-3	ASSQGGDTDTQY
TRBV7-9	few	TRBJ2-1	ASSLAPRSGF